Reported below is one T cell receptor (beta chain). This specimen comes from a study of shared T cell receptors in the human thymus. TCRdb's copy holds only in-frame clones and misses some; the assay was immunoSEQ multiplex PCR. The sample contains hundreds of thousands of clones, about 87% of which appear only once. The V end was cut by 5 bases, the J end by 4 bases, with 20 bases between. The V gene's germline CDR1 is MDHEN and CDR2 SYDVKM. There are 16 residues in the CDR3. This sample was shared with a second study, whose subject was human thymus T cells.

This chain links TRBV28 with TRBJ2-5; D is unclear. Sequencing was done on a sample of thymocytes. This TCR came from a boy in the first two years of life with a congenital heart defect. The CDR3 coding sequence is TGTGCCAGCAGTCTATTGGGCCCGGCACCCGGAGAGACCCAGTACTTC. It translates to CASSLLGPAPGETQYF.